The rows below give T cell receptor beta chains drawn from one sample of a study of blood T cells in healthy people across ages. MiXCR, run by TCRdb on the 5' RACE reads, gives a single entry per CDR3 protein. This table holds roughly 800,000 distinct CDR3 sequences, about 53% found once. The sample taken for sequencing was blood. Every receptor here comes from an elderly man in good health. Both conserved end residues are part of each CDR3. A D gene is named only where the DNA matches it firmly. Clone size is given for some rows only: seen once, a few or many times, or a class if the clone is expanded.

V gene	D gene	J gene	clone size	CDR3 protein	CDR3 DNA
TRBV24-1	TRBD2	TRBJ2-7	NA	CATSDAGETYNEQYF	TGTGCCACCAGTGATGCGGGAGAAACCTACAATGAGCAGTACTTC
TRBV20-1	TRBD2	TRBJ2-7	NA	CSASLAGASYEQYF	TGCAGTGCTTCTCTAGCGGGAGCATCCTACGAGCAGTACTTC
TRBV9	TRBD2	TRBJ2-1	once	CASSPWVAGGYYNEQFF	TGTGCCAGCAGCCCTTGGGTAGCGGGAGGGTATTACAATGAGCAGTTCTTC
TRBV20-1	TRBD2	TRBJ2-5	NA	CVGVRGASGRAAETQYF	TGCGTGGGGGTGCGTGGTGCTAGCGGGAGGGCCGCAGAGACCCAGTACTTC
TRBV6-4	NA	TRBJ2-7	NA	CASTKDGAMQYF	TGTGCCAGCACCAAGGACGGGGCCATGCAGTACTTC
TRBV3-1	NA	TRBJ2-5	NA	CASGSSGSIETQYF	TGTGCCAGCGGCTCTTCGGGGAGTATAGAGACCCAGTACTTC
TRBV2	NA	TRBJ1-4	NA	CASAEGASGGGEKLFF	TGTGCCAGCGCTGAAGGGGCATCAGGCGGTGGTGAAAAACTGTTTTTT
TRBV2	NA	TRBJ1-6	NA	CASSETGTRNSPLHF	TGTGCCAGCAGTGAAACTGGGACGCGTAATTCACCCCTCCACTTT
TRBV11-2	NA	TRBJ2-5	few	CASSLDPTGKETQYF	TGTGCCAGCAGCTTAGATCCCACAGGGAAAGAGACCCAGTACTTC
TRBV12-3/TRBV12-4	NA	TRBJ1-1	NA	CANSVGPNTEAFF	TGTGCCAACAGTGTAGGCCCGAACACTGAAGCTTTCTTT
TRBV27	NA	TRBJ2-5	NA	CASSFVGRGPETQYF	TGTGCCAGCAGTTTTGTAGGACGGGGCCCAGAGACCCAGTACTTC
TRBV2	TRBD2	TRBJ2-6	NA	CASSEGLAGSSGANVLTF	TGTGCCAGCAGTGAAGGACTAGCGGGAAGCTCTGGGGCCAACGTCCTGACTTTC
TRBV20-1	TRBD1	TRBJ2-3	NA	CSARDRAEQGGRYAYF	TGCAGTGCTAGGGACAGGGCGGAACAGGGTGGCAGATACGCGTATTTT
TRBV7-2	TRBD2	TRBJ2-1	NA	CASSLVTSGGNEQFF	TGTGCCAGCAGCTTAGTGACTAGCGGAGGAAATGAGCAGTTCTTC